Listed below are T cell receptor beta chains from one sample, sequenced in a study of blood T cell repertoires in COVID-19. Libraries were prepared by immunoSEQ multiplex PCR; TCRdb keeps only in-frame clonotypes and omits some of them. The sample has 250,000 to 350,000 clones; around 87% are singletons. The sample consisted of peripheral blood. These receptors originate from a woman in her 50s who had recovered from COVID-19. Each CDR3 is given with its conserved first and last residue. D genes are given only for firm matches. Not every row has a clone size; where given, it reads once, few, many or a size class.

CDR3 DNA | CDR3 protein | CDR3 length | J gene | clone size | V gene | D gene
TGTGCCAGCAGCCAACATGGGCCGGGATCTCAGTACTTC | CASSQHGPGSQYF | 13 | TRBJ2-5 | NA | TRBV4-2 | NA
TGTGCCAGCAGCCAAACTAATCGGAATGAAAAACTGTTTTTT | CASSQTNRNEKLFF | 14 | TRBJ1-4 | few | TRBV3-1/TRBV3-2 | NA
TGTGCCAGCAGCCAAGCCGGGGGTGTCGATGAAAAACTGTTTTTT | CASSQAGGVDEKLFF | 15 | TRBJ1-4 | NA | TRBV4-2 | NA
TGTGCCACCAGCAGAGATGCAGGGAACGAGCAGTACTTC | CATSRDAGNEQYF | 13 | TRBJ2-7 | few | TRBV15 | NA
TGTGCCTGGAGTAGGCTAGGCTTAGAAGAGACCCAGTACTTC | CAWSRLGLEETQYF | 14 | TRBJ2-5 | NA | TRBV30 | NA
TGTGCCAGCAGTTATGCGGGGAATCAGCCCCAGCATTTT | CASSYAGNQPQHF | 13 | TRBJ1-5 | NA | TRBV28 | NA
TGCGCCAGCAGGCCACAGGGGGCTTGGTTGGAGACCCAGTACTTC | CASRPQGAWLETQYF | 15 | TRBJ2-5 | NA | TRBV5-1 | TRBD1
TGTGCCAGCAGCTCGGTGGACTATGGCTACACCTTC | CASSSVDYGYTF | 12 | TRBJ1-2 | NA | TRBV12-3/TRBV12-4 | NA
TGCGCCAGCAGAAGGTCCCGGGGGAACACAGATACGCAGTATTTT | CASRRSRGNTDTQYF | 15 | TRBJ2-3 | NA | TRBV4-1 | NA
TGTGCCAGTAGGAGGCAGGGATATGGCTACACCTTC | CASRRQGYGYTF | 12 | TRBJ1-2 | NA | TRBV19 | NA
TGTGCCTGGAGTGGGGGGGTGAAGGAATCCTACAATGAGCAGTTCTTC | CAWSGGVKESYNEQFF | 16 | TRBJ2-1 | NA | TRBV30 | NA
TGTGCCTGGCGACAGGGCGTCACCGGGGAGCTGTTTTTT | CAWRQGVTGELFF | 13 | TRBJ2-2 | NA | TRBV30 | TRBD1
TGCGCCAGCAGCCCCACAGTAGTTAGCACTGAAGCTTTCTTT | CASSPTVVSTEAFF | 14 | TRBJ1-1 | NA | TRBV5-1 | NA
TGTGCCAGCGGCAGGGTTTCGGGAGCTTTCTTT | CASGRVSGAFF | 11 | TRBJ1-1 | NA | TRBV27 | NA
TGCGCCAGCAGCCCTGGGAGGGCCACTAACTATGGCTACACCTTC | CASSPGRATNYGYTF | 15 | TRBJ1-2 | NA | TRBV4-3 | NA
TGTGCCAGCAGCCAAGTGTCCGTACAAGAGACCCAGTACTTC | CASSQVSVQETQYF | 14 | TRBJ2-5 | NA | TRBV3-1/TRBV3-2 | NA
TGTGCCAGCACTTCTGGCCGGGGACAGATGAACACTGAAGCTTTCTTT | CASTSGRGQMNTEAFF | 16 | TRBJ1-1 | NA | TRBV11-2 | TRBD1
TGTGCCAGCAGTGGGCAGGGGAGACAAGATACGCAGTATTTT | CASSGQGRQDTQYF | 14 | TRBJ2-3 | NA | TRBV2 | NA
TGTGCCAGTAGGAACAGCCCCGGTGATGAGCAGTTCTTC | CASRNSPGDEQFF | 13 | TRBJ2-1 | NA | TRBV19 | NA
TGTGCCAGCAGCGTAGGACCCGGGAATACCTACGAGCAGTACTTC | CASSVGPGNTYEQYF | 15 | TRBJ2-7 | NA | TRBV9 | NA
TGTGCCAGCAGCCAATATGGGGGCCTGCCCGCTAACACTGAAGCTTTCTTT | CASSQYGGLPANTEAFF | 17 | TRBJ1-1 | NA | TRBV3-1/TRBV3-2 | NA
TGTGCCTGGAGTGTAGGTCAACACGGGGGTATCCGGGCGAACACTGAAGCTTTCTTT | CAWSVGQHGGIRANTEAFF | 19 | TRBJ1-1 | NA | TRBV30 | NA
TGTGCCAGCAGTAGCGTACGGGGTAATGAGCAGTTCTTC | CASSSVRGNEQFF | 13 | TRBJ2-1 | NA | TRBV28 | NA
TGTGCCAGCAGCATCGGCGCTACAGGGGGATTCAATCAGCCCCAGCATTTT | CASSIGATGGFNQPQHF | 17 | TRBJ1-5 | NA | TRBV28 | TRBD1
TGTGCCAGTAGTAGAACAGATGAAGCTTTCTTT | CASSRTDEAFF | 11 | TRBJ1-1 | once | TRBV19 | NA
TGTGCCAGCAGCTCCAACAGCTACAATGAGCAGTTCTTC | CASSSNSYNEQFF | 13 | TRBJ2-1 | once | TRBV7-3 | NA
TGTGCCAGCAGCAGGGCGGGGAGAAACACTGAAGCTTTCTTT | CASSRAGRNTEAFF | 14 | TRBJ1-1 | NA | TRBV6-2/TRBV6-3 | NA
TGTGCCAGCAGTGAAGTTTCAGTGCGCGCAGGCCCCCTTGAGCAGTTCTTC | CASSEVSVRAGPLEQFF | 17 | TRBJ2-1 | NA | TRBV2 | NA